This T cell receptor (beta chain) was sequenced during a study of patients and donors after allogeneic stem cell transplantation. The germline V gene has CDR1 SQVTM and CDR2 ANQGSEA. The V and J ends lost 4 bases and 3 bases, in that order; junction bases with no gene match: 18. The CDR3 runs to 18 residues. Each CDR3 protein gets one entry after TCRdb re-called the RT-PCR reads with MiXCR. The sample yields about 110,000 distinct CDR3 sequences, about a third seen once. The J gene is TRBJ2-7, the V gene TRBV29-1; 10 bases agree with TRBD2. What was sequenced was blood, either unsorted or a sorted T cell fraction (not recorded which). This clonotype was sampled from a human donor who was either an allogeneic HSCT recipient or a stem cell or donor lymphocyte infusion donor (not recorded which). It is not recorded whose cells these are; they may come from a transplant donor. The CDR3 here is CSVVGGRTSGSDYYEQYF. The CDR3 region has the DNA TGCAGCGTTGTCGGCGGTAGGACTAGCGGCTCGGATTACTACGAGCAGTACTTC.